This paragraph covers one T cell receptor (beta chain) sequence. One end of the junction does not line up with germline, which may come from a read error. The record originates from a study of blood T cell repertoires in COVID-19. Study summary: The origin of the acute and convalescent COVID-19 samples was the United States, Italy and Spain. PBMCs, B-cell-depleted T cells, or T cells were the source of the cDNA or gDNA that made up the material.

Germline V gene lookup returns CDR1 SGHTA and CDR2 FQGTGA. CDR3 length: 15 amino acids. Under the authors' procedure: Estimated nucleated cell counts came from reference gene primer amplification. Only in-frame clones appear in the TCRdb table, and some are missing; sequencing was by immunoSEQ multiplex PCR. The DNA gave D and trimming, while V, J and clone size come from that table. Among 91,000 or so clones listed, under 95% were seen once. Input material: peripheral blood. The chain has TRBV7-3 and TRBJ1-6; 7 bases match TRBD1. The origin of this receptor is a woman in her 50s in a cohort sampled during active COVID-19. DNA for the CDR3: TGTGCCAGCAGCCTAACCGGGACAGCCAATTCACCCCTCCACTTT. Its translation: CASSLTGTANSPLHF.